The 13 T cell receptor beta chains in this list originate from one sample, sequenced in a study of T-cell memory formation after mild COVID-19 (dated by TCRdb to the early 2020s). The receptor library was made with 5' RACE. Instrument on record: Illumina NovaSeq 6000. TCRdb applied fastp at Q25 and MiXCR to the public reads, then kept only in-frame beta chains. Rows matching on CDR3 protein sequence are summarized as one entry with the most common DNA and genes. For this sample the table gives a few hundred thousand distinct CDR3 sequences, of which 13% to 15% were detected only once. Under 25% of the sample is held by the ten biggest clonotypes. The sample taken for sequencing was PBMCs or a T cell subset sorted from them (not recorded which). Source of these receptors: a man aged 18-30 years who had mild COVID-19 (a few samples of this study predate the infection). The sample titles of this study are shuffled in the database, so cell type and time point are left out; the donor was told from shared clones.

The gene calls are TRBV5-1 and TRBJ2-1; 10 bases align to TRBD1. The CDR3 covers 15 residues. V shed 3 bases and J 4 bases; nucleotides not matched to a gene: 4. CDR1 is SGHRS and CDR2 is YFSETQ in the germline V gene. Written as DNA, the CDR3 is TGCGCCAGCAGCTCCGGGACAGGGGATTACAATGAGCAGTTCTTC. This sequence encodes CASSSGTGDYNEQFF.

This clonotype was detected many times. V is TRBV4-3 and J is TRBJ2-7, with D perhaps given as TRBD1 or TRBD2 (6 bases each). Germline V CDR1 and CDR2: LGHNA, YSLEER. The CDR3 extends over 16 amino acids. The V end lost 1 base, the J end lost 1 base, and 14 bases lay between the germline ends. The CDR3: CASSQVWGAASYEQYF. The CDR3 coding sequence is TGCGCCAGCAGCCAAGTGTGGGGGGCTGCGTCCTACGAGCAGTACTTC.

This clonotype was observed at least ten times. The chain employs TRBV7-2 and TRBJ1-5; no clear D. Deletions cut 4 bases from V and 0 bases from J, with 10 bases between. The CDR3 runs to 15 residues. Per the germline V gene, CDR1 is SGHTA and CDR2 is FQGNSA. CDR3 sequence: CASSWYRVSNQPQHF. CDR3 coding DNA: TGTGCCAGCAGCTGGTATCGCGTTAGCAATCAGCCCCAGCATTTT.

There are a few counts of this clonotype. The rearrangement joins TRBV5-6 to TRBJ1-1, with D possibly being TRBD1 (6 bases). Germline CDR1 and CDR2: SGHDT and YYEEEE. This CDR3 comprises 15 residues. Trimming removed 0 bases from V and 4 bases from J, with 13 bases in between. The CDR3: CASSLAGRGFTEAFF. CDR3 DNA sequence: TGTGCCAGCAGCTTGGCCGGCAGGGGATTCACTGAAGCTTTCTTT.

The CDR3 DNA follows: TGCGCCAGCAGCTTACCGGGGGCAGTGGAGACCCAGTACTTC. It codes for CASSLPGAVETQYF. The V and J genes are TRBV5-1 and TRBJ2-5, with D perhaps being TRBD1 or TRBD2 (6 bases each). The CDR3 is 14 residues long. From germline, CDR1 is SGHRS and CDR2 YFSETQ. V shed 2 bases and J shed 5 bases, with 13 bases lying between them.

This clonotype was counted a few times. The chain is built from TRBV12-3 or TRBV12-4 and TRBJ1-1, with a possible D match to TRBD1 (5 bases). Trimming took 3 bases from V and 1 from J, leaving 15 bases between them. The CDR3 extends over 16 amino acids. The CDR3: CASSFLDGGWNTEAFF. CDR3 nucleotide sequence: TGTGCCAGCAGTTTCCTGGACGGGGGGTGGAACACTGAAGCTTTCTTT.

This clonotype appeared a few times. CDR3 residues: CASSLARGDRGYGYTF. The CDR3, as DNA: TGTGCCAGCAGCTTAGCGAGAGGGGACCGGGGGTATGGCTACACCTTC. The chain recombines TRBV7-2 with TRBJ1-2; D is perhaps TRBD1 (5 bases). Trimming shortened V by 0 bases and J by 5 bases, and 16 bases separated the two germline ends. The CDR3 extends over 16 amino acids. CDR1 is SGHTA and CDR2 is FQGNSA in the germline V gene.

The genes are TRBV12-3 or TRBV12-4 and TRBJ1-3; 7 bases line up with TRBD1. This CDR3 has 14 residues. After removal of 5 bases from V and 9 bases from J, the junction contained 10 bases not matched to a gene. CDR3 in amino acids: CASSPTTGSGTIYF. In DNA form, the CDR3 reads TGTGCCAGCAGTCCTACGACAGGGTCGGGCACCATATATTTT.

This sequence joins TRBV25-1 and TRBJ2-7, with 9 bases aligning to TRBD1. This CDR3 contains 15 residues. The V segment lost 4 bases and the J segment 3 bases; nucleotides outside the gene matches: 7. In germline, CDR1 is MGHDK, CDR2 SYGVNS. The CDR3 sequence is CASSGPQGAGYEQYF. CDR3 sequence (DNA): TGTGCCAGCAGTGGACCACAGGGGGCTGGCTACGAGCAGTACTTC.

This clonotype has a handful of counts. The rearrangement joins TRBV7-9 to TRBJ2-3; possibly TRBD2 for D (6 bases). Trimming removed 3 bases from V and 0 bases from J, with 10 bases in between. Germline values: CDR1 SEHNR, CDR2 FQNEAQ (reference sequence). The CDR3 covers 15 residues. This CDR3 reads CASSFGRGSTDTQYF. CDR3 bases: TGTGCCAGCAGCTTCGGGAGAGGTAGCACAGATACGCAGTATTTT.

The chain carries TRBV5-1 and TRBJ1-5; D is perhaps TRBD1 (6 bases). Germline CDR1 and CDR2: SGHRS and YFSETQ. CDR3 length equals 16 residues. Trimming cost V 0 bases and J 2 bases, with 12 bases left between them. In DNA form, the CDR3 reads TGCGCCAGCAGCTTGGGAGGGGGGCTGGGCAATCAGCCCCAGCATTTT. Translated: CASSLGGGLGNQPQHF.

This sequence joins TRBV7-8 and TRBJ1-6; D call uncertain. V lost 1 base and J lost 14, with 9 bases in between. The CDR3 has 12 residues. Germline-derived CDR1 and CDR2 are SGHVS and FQNEAQ. The DNA of the CDR3 is TGTGCCAGCAGCTTAGGGCTTTTTACCCTCCACTTT. Amino acid sequence: CASSLGLFTLHF.

This clonotype was detected a few times. The chain links TRBV7-2 to TRBJ2-1; D not certain. Trimming removed 2 bases from V and 5 bases from J, with 13 bases in between. CDR1 and CDR2 from the germline V gene are SGHTA and FQGNSA. This CDR3 region has 15 residues. Here the CDR3 DNA reads TGTGCCAGCAGCTTATTTACCGGAACCCACAATGAGCAGTTCTTC. It translates to CASSLFTGTHNEQFF.